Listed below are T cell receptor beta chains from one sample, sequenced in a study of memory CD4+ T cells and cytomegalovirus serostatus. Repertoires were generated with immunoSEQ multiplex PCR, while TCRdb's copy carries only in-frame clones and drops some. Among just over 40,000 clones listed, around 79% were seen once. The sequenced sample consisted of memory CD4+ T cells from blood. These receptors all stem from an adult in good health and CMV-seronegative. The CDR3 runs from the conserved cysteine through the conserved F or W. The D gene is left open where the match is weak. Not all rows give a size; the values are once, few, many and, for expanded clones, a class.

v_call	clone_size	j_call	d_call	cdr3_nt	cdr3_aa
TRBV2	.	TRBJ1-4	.	TGTGCCAGCACCCAGGACGGACGGAATGAAAAACTGTTTTTT	CASTQDGRNEKLFF
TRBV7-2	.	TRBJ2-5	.	TGTGCCAGCAGCTCCACGACTGGAGAGACCCAGTACTTC	CASSSTTGETQYF
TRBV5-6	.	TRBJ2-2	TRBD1	TGTGCCAGCAGCTTGGCCGACAGGGCGGGCGGGGAGCTGTTTTTT	CASSLADRAGGELFF
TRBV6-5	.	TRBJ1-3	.	TGTGCCAGCAGTAACTACGGCGGCTCTGGAAACACCATATATTTT	CASSNYGGSGNTIYF
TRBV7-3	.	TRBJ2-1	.	TGTGCCAGCAGCTCCGGGATGAGGGGGAATGAGCAGTTCTTC	CASSSGMRGNEQFF
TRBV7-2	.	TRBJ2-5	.	TGTGCCAGCAGCTTATTGGCAGGGCGAGAGACCCAGTACTTC	CASSLLAGRETQYF
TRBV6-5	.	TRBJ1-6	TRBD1	TGTGCCCCGCCCAGCTATTCAGGGGGACCTTCACCCCTCCACTTT	CAPPSYSGGPSPLHF
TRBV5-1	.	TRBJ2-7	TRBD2	TGCGCCAGCAGCTTGGGACTAGCGGGGGGGGAGCAGTACTTC	CASSLGLAGGEQYF
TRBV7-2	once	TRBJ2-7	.	TGTGCCAGCAGCTTACAGAGCTCCTACGAGCAGTACTTC	CASSLQSSYEQYF
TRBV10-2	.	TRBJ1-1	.	TGCGCCAGCAAAGCTTCGTGGGGTGAAGCTTTCTTT	CASKASWGEAFF
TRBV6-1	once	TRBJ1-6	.	TGTGCCAGCAGTCCTCAAAGGGATGAGGCTTCACCCCTCCACTTT	CASSPQRDEASPLHF
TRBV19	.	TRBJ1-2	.	TGTGCCAGTAGTTTGGGGGTCGTCGACTATGGCTACACCTTC	CASSLGVVDYGYTF
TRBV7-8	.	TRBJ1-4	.	TGTGCCAGCAGCTTATCGGTTCAACAGGGATATAATGAAAAACTGTTTTTT	CASSLSVQQGYNEKLFF
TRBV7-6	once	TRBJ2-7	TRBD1	TGTGCCAGCAGCTCCGACAGGGGCTCCGAGCAGTACTTC	CASSSDRGSEQYF
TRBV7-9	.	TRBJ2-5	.	TGTGCCAGCAGCTCAAGAAGGGGGCAAGAGACCCAGTACTTC	CASSSRRGQETQYF
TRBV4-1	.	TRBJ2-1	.	TGCGCCAGCAGCCAAGTGTTGGGGGGGGCCTTCTATGAGCAGTTCTTC	CASSQVLGGAFYEQFF
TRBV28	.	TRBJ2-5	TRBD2	TGTGCCAGCACCTGGGGGGGAAGAGAGACCCAGTACTTC	CASTWGGRETQYF
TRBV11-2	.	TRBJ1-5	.	TGTGCCAGCAGCTTAGTTGCAGGGGAGCGCCAGCCCCAGCATTTT	CASSLVAGERQPQHF
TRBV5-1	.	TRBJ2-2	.	TGCGCCAGCAGTCGGAACGCGGACGGGGAGCTGTTTTTT	CASSRNADGELFF
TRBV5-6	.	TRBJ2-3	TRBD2	TGTGCCAGCAGCTACGGACTAGACACAGATACGCAGTATTTT	CASSYGLDTDTQYF
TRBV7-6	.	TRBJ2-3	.	TGTGCCAGCAGCCGAACTACAGATACGCAGTATTTT	CASSRTTDTQYF
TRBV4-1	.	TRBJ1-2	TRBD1	TGCGCCAGCAGCCAAGCACAGGGGGCGAATACCGGCGATGGCTACACCTTC	CASSQAQGANTGDGYTF
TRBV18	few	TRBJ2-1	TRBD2	TGTGCCAGCTCACCACCTTCTAGCGGGGGTTACAATGAGCAGTTCTTC	CASSPPSSGGYNEQFF
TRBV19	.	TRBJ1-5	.	TGTGCCAGTAGTGAGGACCGCAATCAGCCCCAGCATTTT	CASSEDRNQPQHF
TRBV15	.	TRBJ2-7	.	TGTGCCACCAGCAGAAGGACGGGAAACTCCTACGAGCAGTACTTC	CATSRRTGNSYEQYF
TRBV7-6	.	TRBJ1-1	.	TGTGCCAGCAGCCTTCACATGAACACTGAAGCTTTCTTT	CASSLHMNTEAFF
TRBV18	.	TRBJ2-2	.	TGTGCCAGCTCGCTTGACACCGGGGAGCTGTTTTTT	CASSLDTGELFF
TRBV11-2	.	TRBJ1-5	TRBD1	TGTGCCAGCAGCCCCGGGACAGCAAACAATCAGCCCCAGCATTTT	CASSPGTANNQPQHF
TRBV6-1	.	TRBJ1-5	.	TGTGCCAGCAACCTGCAGGGGAGCAATCAGCCCCAGCATTTT	CASNLQGSNQPQHF
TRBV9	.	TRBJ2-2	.	TGTGCCAGCAGCCCCCACCTCGTACGGGAGAACACCGGGGAGCTGTTTTTT	CASSPHLVRENTGELFF
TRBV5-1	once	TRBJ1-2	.	TGCGCCAGCAGCTTGGATCCCAGGGACTATGGCTACACCTTC	CASSLDPRDYGYTF
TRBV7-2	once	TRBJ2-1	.	TGTGCCAGCAGCAATCCTCTCGTTCGTCGGCAAACGCAGTTCTTC	CASSNPLVRRQTQFF
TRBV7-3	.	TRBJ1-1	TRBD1	TGTGCCAGCAGCATCAACAGGGGTGAAGCTTTCTTT	CASSINRGEAFF
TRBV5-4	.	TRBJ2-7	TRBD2	TGTGCCAGCAGCTTGGGCCAGCGGGGTTCCTACGAGCAGTACTTC	CASSLGQRGSYEQYF
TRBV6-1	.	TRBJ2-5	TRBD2	TGTGCCAGCATCTTAGGACTAGTTACCCAAGAGACCCAGTACTTC	CASILGLVTQETQYF
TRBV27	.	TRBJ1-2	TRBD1	TGTGCCAGCAGGCTAACAGGGGCTACCTCTTATGGCTACACCTTC	CASRLTGATSYGYTF
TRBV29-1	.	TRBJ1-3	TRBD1	TGCAGCGTTCAGGGGGCTGGAAACACCATATATTTT	CSVQGAGNTIYF
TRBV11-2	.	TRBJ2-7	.	TGTGCCAGCAGCAAAGACTCCCCGCCACGTATCGAGCAGTACTTC	CASSKDSPPRIEQYF